Listed below are T cell receptor beta chains from one sample, sequenced in a study of blood T cell repertoires in COVID-19. Measured with immunoSEQ multiplex PCR; TCRdb has only the in-frame clones, and not every one. The sample lists about 130,000 clones; approximately 90% were seen once. Sample: peripheral blood. Every receptor here comes from a man aged 55 to 70 with active or convalescent COVID-19. CDR3s include the opening cysteine and the closing phenylalanine or tryptophan. Each record gives: V gene, D gene, clone size, J gene, CDR3 protein, CDR3 DNA. The D gene is left open where the match is weak. Expanded clones get a size class; other rows say once, few or many, or leave the size out.

>TRBV28|-|-|TRBJ1-1
CASSFHDRMNTEAFF
TGTGCCAGCAGTTTTCACGACAGAATGAACACTGAAGCTTTCTTT
>TRBV7-2|-|-|TRBJ1-2
CASSLDSGGRGYTF
TGTGCCAGCAGCTTAGATAGCGGGGGCCGGGGCTACACCTTC
>TRBV12-3/TRBV12-4|-|-|TRBJ1-5
CASTYSNQPQHF
TGTGCCAGCACCTATAGCAATCAGCCCCAGCATTTT
>TRBV19|-|-|TRBJ2-2
CASSIVRSSGAGELFF
TGTGCCAGTAGTATAGTGCGCTCCTCGGGTGCCGGGGAGCTGTTTTTT
>TRBV7-2|TRBD1|-|TRBJ1-1
CASSKTGRSDTEAFF
TGTGCCAGCAGTAAGACAGGGCGGTCGGACACTGAAGCTTTCTTT
>TRBV9|-|-|TRBJ1-1
CASSAGHLNTEAFF
TGTGCCAGCAGCGCGGGACACTTGAACACTGAAGCTTTCTTT
>TRBV24-1|TRBD1|-|TRBJ2-7
CATSSNRDRGYEQYF
TGTGCCACCAGCTCTAACCGGGACAGGGGCTACGAGCAGTACTTC
>TRBV7-6|-|-|TRBJ2-5
CASSLIAAQGGETQYF
TGTGCCAGCAGCTTAATAGCGGCGCAGGGAGGAGAGACCCAGTACTTC
>TRBV7-6|-|-|TRBJ1-5
CASSSRPQRGQPQHF
TGTGCCAGCAGCTCGAGACCCCAACGGGGACAGCCCCAGCATTTT
>TRBV7-3|TRBD2|-|TRBJ2-1
CASSSRLAGYNEQFF
TGTGCCAGCAGCTCGAGACTAGCGGGCTACAATGAGCAGTTCTTC
>TRBV18|-|few|TRBJ1-2
CASSSNPRSYGYTF
TGTGCCAGCTCATCCAACCCGAGAAGCTATGGCTACACCTTC
>TRBV6-5|-|-|TRBJ2-1
CASSSYRAENEQFF
TGTGCCAGCAGTTCCTACAGGGCCGAAAACGAGCAGTTCTTC
>TRBV28|-|-|TRBJ1-3
CASSPAWGGGGNTIYF
TGTGCCAGCAGTCCGGCGTGGGGGGGAGGAGGAAACACCATATATTTT
>TRBV24-1|TRBD2|-|TRBJ2-3
CATGGESTDTQYF
TGTGCCACCGGGGGGGAGAGCACAGATACGCAGTATTTT
>TRBV7-2|TRBD2|-|TRBJ2-7
CASSLMAGGLDEQYF
TGTGCCAGCAGCTTAATGGCGGGGGGGCTGGACGAGCAGTACTTC
>TRBV7-9|TRBD1|-|TRBJ1-2
CASSLTGAEGYTF
TGTGCCAGCAGCCTTACAGGGGCGGAGGGCTACACCTTC
>TRBV28|TRBD2|-|TRBJ2-1
CASTEGGLAGSYNEQFF
TGTGCCAGCACAGAGGGGGGGCTAGCGGGCTCCTACAATGAGCAGTTCTTC
>TRBV11-2|TRBD2|-|TRBJ2-7
CASSLGLAGGYEQYF
TGTGCCAGCAGCTTAGGACTAGCGGGGGGGTACGAGCAGTACTTC
>TRBV7-6|TRBD2|-|TRBJ2-1
CASSSTGTSGSNEQFF
TGTGCCAGCAGCTCGACCGGGACTAGCGGCAGCAATGAGCAGTTCTTC
>TRBV4-3|TRBD1|-|TRBJ1-2
CASSQDPGGLGYGYTF
TGCGCCAGCAGCCAAGACCCAGGGGGTCTGGGCTATGGCTACACCTTC
>TRBV28|TRBD1|-|TRBJ1-2
CASRETLGTVYGYTF
TGTGCCAGCAGGGAGACACTTGGGACAGTCTATGGCTACACCTTC
>TRBV7-2|-|once|TRBJ1-1
CASSLKSLREGYTEAFF
TGTGCCAGCAGCTTGAAAAGTCTCCGGGAAGGGTACACTGAAGCTTTCTTT
>TRBV4-2|TRBD2|-|TRBJ2-1
CASSQGVAGVPYNEQFF
TGTGCCAGCAGCCAAGGGGTCGCGGGGGTCCCCTACAATGAGCAGTTCTTC
>TRBV11-2|TRBD2|-|TRBJ2-5
CASSLASGGAETQYF
TGTGCCAGCAGCTTAGCCAGCGGGGGGGCCGAGACCCAGTACTTC
>TRBV19|-|few|TRBJ1-2
CASSIAGGFDGYTF
TGTGCCAGTAGTATAGCGGGGGGATTCGATGGCTACACCTTC
>TRBV24-1|TRBD1|-|TRBJ1-1
CATSDLYTGASDTEAFF
TGTGCCACCAGTGATCTATACACAGGGGCCTCCGACACTGAAGCTTTCTTT
>TRBV29-1|TRBD1|-|TRBJ1-2
CSGKIQGYGYTF
TGCAGCGGGAAGATACAGGGGTATGGCTACACCTTC
>TRBV5-1|TRBD1|-|TRBJ1-2
CASSEGQNYGYTF
TGCGCCAGCAGCGAGGGACAGAACTATGGCTACACCTTC
>TRBV20-1|-|-|TRBJ1-1
CSARLNPEAFF
TGCAGTGCCCGACTGAACCCTGAAGCTTTCTTT
>TRBV2|TRBD2|once|TRBJ2-3
CASSAPYSGGTDTQYF
TGTGCCAGCAGTGCCCCCTACAGCGGGGGCACAGATACGCAGTATTTT
>TRBV7-2|TRBD1|-|TRBJ1-1
CASSHLTGGTEAFF
TGTGCCAGCAGCCATTTAACAGGGGGCACTGAAGCTTTCTTT
>TRBV10-3|TRBD1|-|TRBJ1-2
CAIGSSDRGTGGYTF
TGTGCCATCGGATCCTCGGACAGGGGGACGGGTGGCTACACCTTC
>TRBV18|-|-|TRBJ2-5
CASSRPAGGETQYF
TGTGCCAGCTCACGTCCAGCGGGTGGGGAGACCCAGTACTTC
>TRBV2|-|-|TRBJ2-7
CASSRDYSYEQYF
TGTGCCAGCAGCCGTGACTACTCCTACGAGCAGTACTTC
>TRBV5-1|-|-|TRBJ2-3
CASSLRRLDTQYF
TGCGCCAGCAGCCTCCGACGACTGGATACGCAGTATTTT
>TRBV28|TRBD1|-|TRBJ2-3
CASSPRTGGTDTQYF
TGTGCCAGCAGCCCTAGGACAGGGGGCACAGATACGCAGTATTTT
>TRBV15|-|-|TRBJ1-1
CATSKKVDRIEAFF
TGTGCCACCAGCAAAAAAGTCGACAGAATTGAAGCTTTCTTT
>TRBV5-1|-|-|TRBJ1-2
CASSLGSRTARIDYGYTF
TGCGCCAGCAGCTTAGGTAGTAGAACAGCCAGAATTGACTATGGCTACACCTTC
>TRBV27|TRBD1|-|TRBJ1-6
CASSFWDRGRGSPLHF
TGTGCCAGCAGTTTCTGGGACAGGGGACGCGGGTCACCCCTCCACTTT
>TRBV30|-|-|TRBJ1-4
CAWNNNEKLFF
TGTGCCTGGAACAATAATGAAAAACTGTTTTTT
>TRBV7-2|-|-|TRBJ2-4
CASSSLGSQNIQYF
TGTGCCAGCAGCTCGTTAGGGAGTCAGAACATTCAGTACTTC
>TRBV4-2|-|-|TRBJ2-7
CASSRSGLGRDEQYF
TGTGCCAGCAGCCGATCAGGACTGGGAAGGGACGAGCAGTACTTC
>TRBV5-8|-|-|TRBJ2-7
CASSLLDTSYEQYF
TGTGCCAGCAGCTTGTTGGACACCAGTTACGAGCAGTACTTC
>TRBV5-1|-|-|TRBJ1-2
CASSGTYGYTF
TGCGCCAGCAGCGGGACTTATGGCTACACCTTC
>TRBV18|-|-|TRBJ2-3
CASFLGTDTQYF
TGTGCCAGCTTCTTAGGCACAGATACGCAGTATTTT
>TRBV27|-|-|TRBJ2-7
CASGPYRGLFYEQYF
TGTGCCAGCGGCCCTTACCGGGGACTTTTCTACGAGCAGTACTTC
>TRBV6-2/TRBV6-3|TRBD2|-|TRBJ2-3
CASSLAAGADTQYF
TGTGCCAGCAGTCTAGCGGCTGGCGCAGATACGCAGTATTTT
>TRBV4-1|TRBD2|-|TRBJ2-7
CASSPRYSGRGVISYEQYF
TGCGCCAGCAGCCCACGTTATAGCGGGAGAGGCGTAATCTCCTACGAGCAGTACTTC
>TRBV7-2|TRBD1|-|TRBJ1-2
CASSTDRQNYGYTF
TGTGCCAGCAGCACGGACAGGCAGAACTATGGCTACACCTTC
>TRBV6-5|-|-|TRBJ2-7
CASRSGSSEQYF
TGTGCCAGCAGGTCGGGATCCTCCGAGCAGTACTTC
>TRBV30|TRBD1|-|TRBJ1-2
CAWSRPNRGANYGYTF
TGTGCCTGGAGTCGCCCTAACAGGGGGGCTAACTATGGCTACACCTTC
>TRBV28|-|-|TRBJ2-1
CASSSEGTSSYNEQFF
TGTGCCAGCAGTTCCGAGGGCACGAGCTCCTACAATGAGCAGTTCTTC
>TRBV7-2|TRBD2|-|TRBJ2-7
CASSFLLAGEEEQYF
TGTGCCAGCAGCTTCCTCCTGGCGGGAGAAGAGGAGCAGTACTTC
>TRBV28|TRBD1|many|TRBJ1-3
CASRGYRGTSSGNTIYF
TGTGCCAGCAGGGGCTACAGGGGGACCAGCTCTGGAAACACCATATATTTT
>TRBV7-3|TRBD1|-|TRBJ2-2
CASSLTGQGATGELFF
TGTGCCAGCAGCTTAACAGGACAGGGGGCGACCGGGGAGCTGTTTTTT
>TRBV30|TRBD1|-|TRBJ1-4
CAWSASDRGNEKLFF
TGTGCCTGGAGTGCATCGGACAGGGGTAATGAAAAACTGTTTTTT
>TRBV19|TRBD1|-|TRBJ1-5
CASSPGQTQPQHF
TGTGCCAGTAGCCCGGGACAGACTCAGCCCCAGCATTTT
>TRBV5-4|-|-|TRBJ2-2
CASRVTQGRATGELFF
TGTGCCAGCAGGGTTACACAGGGACGTGCCACCGGGGAGCTGTTTTTT
>TRBV15|-|-|TRBJ2-5
CATLEDSNQETQYF
TGTGCCACGCTCGAGGACAGTAATCAAGAGACCCAGTACTTC